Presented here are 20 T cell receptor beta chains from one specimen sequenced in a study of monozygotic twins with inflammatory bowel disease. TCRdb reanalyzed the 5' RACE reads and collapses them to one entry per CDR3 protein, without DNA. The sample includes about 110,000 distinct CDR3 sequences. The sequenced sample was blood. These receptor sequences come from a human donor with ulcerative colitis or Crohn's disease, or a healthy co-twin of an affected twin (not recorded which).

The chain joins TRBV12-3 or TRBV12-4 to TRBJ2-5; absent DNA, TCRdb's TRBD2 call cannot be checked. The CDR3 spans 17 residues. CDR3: CASSPGTSGGAWETQYF.

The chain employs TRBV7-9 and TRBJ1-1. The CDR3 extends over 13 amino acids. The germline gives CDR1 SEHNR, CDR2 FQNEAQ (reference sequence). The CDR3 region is CASSPLADTEAFF.

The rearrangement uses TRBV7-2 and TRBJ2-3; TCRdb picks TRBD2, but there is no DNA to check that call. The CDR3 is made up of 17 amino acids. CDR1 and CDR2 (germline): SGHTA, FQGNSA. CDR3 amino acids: CASSTARLGGFGDTQYF.

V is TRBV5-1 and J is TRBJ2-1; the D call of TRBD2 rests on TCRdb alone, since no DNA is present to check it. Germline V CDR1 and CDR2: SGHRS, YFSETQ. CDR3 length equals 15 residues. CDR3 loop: CASSPLDPRDNEQFF.

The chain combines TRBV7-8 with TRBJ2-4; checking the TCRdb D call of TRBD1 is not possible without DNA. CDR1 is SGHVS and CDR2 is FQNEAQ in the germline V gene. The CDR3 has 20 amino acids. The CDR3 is CASSLRPTLGTGLAKNIQYF.

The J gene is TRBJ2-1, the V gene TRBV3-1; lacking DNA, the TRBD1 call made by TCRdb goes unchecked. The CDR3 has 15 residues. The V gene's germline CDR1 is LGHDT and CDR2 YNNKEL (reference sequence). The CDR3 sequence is CASSQLSGGPLEQFF.

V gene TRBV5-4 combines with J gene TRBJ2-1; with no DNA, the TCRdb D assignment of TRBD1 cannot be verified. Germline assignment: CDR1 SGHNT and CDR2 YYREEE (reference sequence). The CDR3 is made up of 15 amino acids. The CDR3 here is CASSFGGQGGNEQFF.

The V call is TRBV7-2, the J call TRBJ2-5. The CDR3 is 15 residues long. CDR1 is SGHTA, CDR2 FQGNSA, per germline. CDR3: CASSFPAEGLGTQYF. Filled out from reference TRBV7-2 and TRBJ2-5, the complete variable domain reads GAGVSQSPSNKVTEKGKDVELRCDPISGHTALYWYRQSLGQGLEFLIYFQGNSAPDKSGLPSDRFSAERTGGSVSTLTIQRTQQEDSAVYLCASSFPAEGLGTQYFGPGTRLLVL.

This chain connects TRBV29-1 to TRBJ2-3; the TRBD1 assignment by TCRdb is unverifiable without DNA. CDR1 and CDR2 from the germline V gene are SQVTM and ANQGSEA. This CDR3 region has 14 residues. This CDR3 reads CSVGQLYNTDTQYF.

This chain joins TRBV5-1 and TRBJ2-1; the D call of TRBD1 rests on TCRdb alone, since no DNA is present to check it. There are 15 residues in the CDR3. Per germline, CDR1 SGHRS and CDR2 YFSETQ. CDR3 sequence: CASSLGTGSYNEQFF. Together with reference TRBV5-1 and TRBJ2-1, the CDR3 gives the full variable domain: KAGVTQTPRYLIKTRGQQVTLSCSPISGHRSVSWYQQTPGQGLQFLFEYFSETQRNKGNFPGRFSGRQFSNSRSEMNVSTLELGDSALYLCASSLGTGSYNEQFFGPGTRLTVL.

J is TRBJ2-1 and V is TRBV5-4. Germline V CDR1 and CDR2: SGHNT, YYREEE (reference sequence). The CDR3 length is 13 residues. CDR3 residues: CASSFVSTDEQFF.

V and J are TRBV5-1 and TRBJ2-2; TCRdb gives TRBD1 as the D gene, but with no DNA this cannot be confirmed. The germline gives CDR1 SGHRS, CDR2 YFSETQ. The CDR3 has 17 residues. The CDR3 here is CASSLSTGEGSTGELFF.

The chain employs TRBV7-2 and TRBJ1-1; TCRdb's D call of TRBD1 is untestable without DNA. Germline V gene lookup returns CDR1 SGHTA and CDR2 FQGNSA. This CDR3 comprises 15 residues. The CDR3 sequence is CASSLDWDIYTEAFF.

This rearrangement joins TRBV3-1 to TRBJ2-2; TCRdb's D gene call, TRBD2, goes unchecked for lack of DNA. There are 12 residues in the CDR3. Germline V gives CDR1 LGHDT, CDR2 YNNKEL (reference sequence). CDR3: CASSLAGGELFF.

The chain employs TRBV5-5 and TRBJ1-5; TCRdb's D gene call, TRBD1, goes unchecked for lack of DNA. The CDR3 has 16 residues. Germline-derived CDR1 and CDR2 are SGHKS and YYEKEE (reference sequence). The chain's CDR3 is CASSFGHGTANQPQHF.

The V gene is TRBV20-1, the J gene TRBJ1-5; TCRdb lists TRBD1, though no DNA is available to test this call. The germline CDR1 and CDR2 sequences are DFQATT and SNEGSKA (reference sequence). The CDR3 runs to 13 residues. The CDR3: CSAGGRSNQPQHF.

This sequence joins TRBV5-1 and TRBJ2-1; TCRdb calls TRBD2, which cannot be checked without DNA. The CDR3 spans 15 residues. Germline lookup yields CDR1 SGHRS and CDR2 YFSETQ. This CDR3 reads CASSLDQPSGDEQFF.

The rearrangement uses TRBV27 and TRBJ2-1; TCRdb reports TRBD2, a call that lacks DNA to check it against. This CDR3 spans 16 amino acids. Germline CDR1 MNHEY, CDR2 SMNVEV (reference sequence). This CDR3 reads CASSTIARSSYNEQFF.

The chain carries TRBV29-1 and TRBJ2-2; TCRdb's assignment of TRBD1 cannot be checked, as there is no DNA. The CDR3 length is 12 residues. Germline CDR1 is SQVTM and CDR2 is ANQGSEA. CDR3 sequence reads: CSAGGVNGELFF.

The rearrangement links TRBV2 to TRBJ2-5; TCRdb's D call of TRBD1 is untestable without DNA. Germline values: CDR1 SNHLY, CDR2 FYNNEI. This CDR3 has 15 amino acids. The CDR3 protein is CASSEWAGAAETQYF.